The sequence of this TCR beta chain was determined in a study of T cell responses to AZD1222 COVID-19 vaccine. Study-level results: Two AZD1222 administrations were followed by greater Spike-specific TCR breadth and depth. The reported proportion of spike-specific TCRs targeting unmutated variant regions was nearly half. Repertoires were collected only later (after the peak T cell response had occurred).

This table comes from immunoSEQ multiplex PCR, and its TCRdb copy is limited to in-frame clones, with some not included. In the table there are 90,000 to 110,000 clones, roughly 86% of which are singletons. Notes on this clone: Its antigen remains unknown.

Germline V gene sequence: CDR1 MNHEY, CDR2 SVGEGT. The CDR3 spans 13 residues. J gave up 3 bases and V 7 bases, and 6 bases lay outside the gene matches. This TCR was recovered from an adult in good health. This rearrangement joins TRBV6-2 or TRBV6-3 to TRBJ2-7; 7 bases map to TRBD1. The sequencing used peripheral blood, collected on day 0 of MenACWY control vaccination. The CDR3 is CASTPGQYYEQYF. CDR3 nucleotides: TGTGCCAGCACCCCGGGACAGTACTACGAGCAGTACTTC.